This T cell receptor (beta chain) comes out of a study of cytomegalovirus exposure and HLA in healthy donors. For the study at large: T cells numbering 150 million to 200 million yielded fewer than 140 million unique TCR beta sequences in an earlier analysis. Study results and caveats: In vitro work confirmed that three CMV-associated chains recognize CMV antigens. Previously analyzed data showed that most TCR beta V segments were productive at a frequency of about 90% or about 30%.

CDR1 and CDR2 (germline): SGHAT, FQDESV (reference sequence). With 2 bases removed from V and 5 bases from J, the gap between germline ends came to 7 bases. This CDR3 region has 13 residues. The PCR had 60 Vbeta and 13 Jbeta primers. Original methodology: As a later analysis found, there were 70 million to 90 million unique TCR beta chains, of which roughly 11 million were shared. Sequenced by immunoSEQ multiplex PCR; TCRdb stores in-frame clones only, minus some. Clonal size and the V and J genes are those of that table, whereas D and trimming came from the DNA. This sample has about 120,000 clones; around 74% occur once, and the top ten carry 30%. About this clone: Antigen specificity is unknown.

This clonotype originated in a man aged 55 to 69 in good health and CMV-seropositive. The sample consisted of PBMCs. The genes are TRBV11-1 and TRBJ2-4; D perhaps matches TRBD1 (5 bases). Here the CDR3 DNA reads TGTGCCAGCAGCTTAATAGGGGAAAACATTCAGTACTTC. It specifies CASSLIGENIQYF. The full variable domain, completed using reference TRBV11-1 and TRBJ2-4, is EAEVAQSPRYKITEKSQAVAFWCDPISGHATLYWYRQILGQGPELLVQFQDESVVDDSQLPKDRFSAERLKGVDSTLKIQPAELGDSAMYLCASSLIGENIQYFGAGTRLSVL.